These 13 T cell receptor beta chains were sequenced from one sample in a study of CD8 T cells in ankylosing spondylitis. Overall study results and limits: A TCR beta motif made of roughly eight highly homologous variants seemed typical of ankylosing spondylitis blood.

The antigens these receptors bind are not known. MiXCR, applied by TCRdb to the 5' RACE reads, yields one record per CDR3 protein. The sample lists over 400,000 distinct CDR3 sequences; roughly a quarter were seen once. Sequenced: blood, either unsorted or a sorted T cell fraction (not recorded which). These receptors came from a male donor with ankylosing spondylitis.

The gene calls are TRBV7-2 and TRBJ2-7; perhaps TRBD1 as D (5 bases). Germline loops: CDR1 SGHTA, CDR2 FQGNSA. The CDR3 is made up of 15 amino acids. Trimming cost V 1 base and J 7 bases, with 17 bases left between them. DNA for the CDR3: TGTGCCAGCAGCTTAGGTGGGGTAGGGGATAGGGAGCAGTACTTC. It codes for CASSLGGVGDREQYF.

This clonotype was detected a few times. The chain combines TRBV9 with TRBJ1-5; TRBD1 agrees at 7 bases. The CDR3 is 15 residues long. The junction had 10 bases not matched to a gene; V was cut back by 2 bases and J by 8 bases. CDR1 and CDR2 (germline): SGDLS, YYNGEE. This CDR3 is CASSVGPGTAEPQHF. In DNA, the CDR3 is TGTGCCAGCAGCGTGGGTCCCGGGACAGCAGAGCCCCAGCATTTT.

This clonotype came up once. The V gene is TRBV3-1, the J gene TRBJ1-1; D ambiguous. The V end lost 0 bases, the J end lost 7 bases, and 9 bases lay between the germline ends. Germline lookup yields CDR1 LGHDT and CDR2 YNNKEL (reference sequence). The CDR3 consists of 13 residues. The CDR3 region is CASSQERRGEAFF. CDR3 sequence (DNA): TGTGCCAGCAGCCAAGAACGGCGGGGTGAAGCTTTCTTT.

The chain employs TRBV5-6 and TRBJ1-2, with TRBD1 matching 8 bases. Germline CDR1 is SGHDT and CDR2 is YYEEEE. The length of the CDR3 is 16 residues. V dropped 3 bases and J dropped 4; count of bases not matched to a gene: 11. The CDR3 sequence is CASSSRQGKWGYGYTF. The CDR3 nucleotides read TGTGCCAGCAGCTCTAGACAGGGGAAGTGGGGCTATGGCTACACCTTC.

The V and J genes are TRBV2 and TRBJ1-2, with D possibly TRBD1 on 5 matching bases. Trimming removed 4 bases at V and 10 bases at J, with 22 bases between. Looked up from germline, CDR1 is SNHLY and CDR2 is FYNNEI. This CDR3 comprises 15 residues. For the CDR3, the DNA is TGTGCCAGCAGTGGATCCCTCGGGGCATACCAACACTACACCTTC. Translating it yields CASSGSLGAYQHYTF.

J is TRBJ2-7 and V is TRBV5-1; 8 nucleotides match TRBD2. The V segment lost 4 bases and the J segment 0 bases; nucleotides outside the gene matches: 6. The CDR3 sequence is 15 residues long. Germline values: CDR1 SGHRS, CDR2 YFSETQ. CDR3 sequence: CASSPGGASSYEQYF. CDR3 nucleotides: TGCGCCAGCAGCCCGGGGGGGGCCAGCTCCTACGAGCAGTACTTC.

Note on this clonotype: A read error may produce the germline difference seen at one junction end. The genes are TRBV9 and TRBJ2-7; weak D call: TRBD2 (6 bases). Germline CDR1 and CDR2: SGDLS and YYNGEE. CDR3 size: 14 residues. DNA for the CDR3: TGTGCCACCAGCGTAGAAGACGAAGCGGGCGAGCAGTACTTC. It encodes CATSVEDEAGEQYF.

V gene TRBV5-1 combines with J gene TRBJ2-7; weak D call: TRBD1 (5 bases). V shed 0 bases and J shed 6 bases, with 16 bases lying between them. The CDR3 runs to 15 residues. The germline CDR1 and CDR2 sequences are SGHRS and YFSETQ. The CDR3 DNA is TGCGCCAGCAGCTTGGAGGTTGGGCAGGGAAGCGAGCAGTACTTC. This codes for CASSLEVGQGSEQYF.

The V gene is TRBV20-1, the J gene TRBJ2-3; the D gene is possibly TRBD2 (6 bases). The V end lost 5 bases, the J end lost 2 bases, and 14 bases lay between the germline ends. The germline V gene has CDR1 DFQATT and CDR2 SNEGSKA (reference sequence). There are 14 residues in the CDR3. The CDR3 DNA reads TGCAGTGCTGCAGGCCGGGACTTCACAGATACGCAGTATTTT. Its translation: CSAAGRDFTDTQYF.

This clonotype came up a few times. The rearrangement uses TRBV20-1 and TRBJ2-5, with D unclear. V was cut by 5 bases and J by 4 bases, with 5 bases left in between. Per germline, CDR1 DFQATT and CDR2 SNEGSKA (reference sequence). The CDR3 extends over 10 amino acids. CDR3 coding DNA: TGCAGTGCTCAGCGAGAGACCCAGTACTTC. Translated: CSAQRETQYF.

The gene calls are TRBV19 and TRBJ2-1; weak D call: TRBD2 (6 bases). V was shortened by 5 bases and J by 5 bases, with 16 bases between the two germline ends. The CDR3 is 15 residues long. The germline CDR1 and CDR2 sequences are LNHDA and SQIVND (reference sequence). The CDR3 region is CASSDGGPTNNEQFF. In nucleotides, the CDR3 is TGTGCCAGTAGTGACGGGGGACCCACCAACAATGAGCAGTTCTTC. Supplemented by reference TRBV19 and TRBJ2-1, the full variable domain reads DGGITQSPKYLFRKEGQNVTLSCEQNLNHDAMYWYRQDPGQGLRLIYYSQIVNDFQKGDIAEGYSVSREKKESFPLTVTSAQKNPTAFYLCASSDGGPTNNEQFFGPGTRLTVL.

This clonotype was observed a handful of times. This sequence joins TRBV7-2 and TRBJ2-1; 8 bases line up with TRBD1. Trimming took 1 base from V and 7 from J; bases not matched to a gene: 9. The CDR3 loop spans 16 amino acids. Germline CDR1 and CDR2: SGHTA and FQGNSA. The CDR3 DNA reads as TGTGCCAGCAGCTTAGGCTACAGGGGGTCCGAGAATGAGCAGTTCTTC. This sequence encodes CASSLGYRGSENEQFF.

The V and J genes are TRBV2 and TRBJ1-5; the D is unclear. The CDR3 spans 15 residues. Germline V gene lookup returns CDR1 SNHLY and CDR2 FYNNEI. V lost 3 bases to trimming and J lost 0 bases, with 9 bases between them. The CDR3 spells CASSERSNSNQPQHF. The CDR3 bases are TGTGCCAGCAGTGAGAGGTCGAATAGCAATCAGCCCCAGCATTTT.